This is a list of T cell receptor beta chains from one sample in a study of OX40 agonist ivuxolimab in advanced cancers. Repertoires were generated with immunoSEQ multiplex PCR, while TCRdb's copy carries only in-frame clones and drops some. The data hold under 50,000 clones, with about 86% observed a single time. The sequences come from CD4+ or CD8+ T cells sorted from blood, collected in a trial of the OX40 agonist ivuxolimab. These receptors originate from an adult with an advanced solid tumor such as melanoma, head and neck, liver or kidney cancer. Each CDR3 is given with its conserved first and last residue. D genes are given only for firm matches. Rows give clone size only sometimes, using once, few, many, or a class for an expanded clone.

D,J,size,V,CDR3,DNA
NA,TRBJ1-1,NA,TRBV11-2,CASSLSSRIFF,TGTGCCAGCAGCTTATCTTCCAGGATCTTCTTT
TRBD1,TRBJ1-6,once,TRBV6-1,CASTQDRANSPLHF,TGTGCCAGCACACAAGACAGGGCTAATTCACCCCTCCACTTT
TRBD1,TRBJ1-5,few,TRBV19,CASRRTGASQPQHF,TGTGCCAGTAGAAGGACAGGGGCCTCTCAGCCCCAGCATTTT
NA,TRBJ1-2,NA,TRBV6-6,CASSSPPGRGGSGYTF,TGTGCCAGCAGTTCCCCCCCCGGGAGGGGCGGCTCTGGCTACACCTTC
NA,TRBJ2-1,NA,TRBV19,CASSSREWNEQFF,TGTGCCAGTAGTAGCCGGGAGTGGAATGAGCAGTTCTTC
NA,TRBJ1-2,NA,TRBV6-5,CASSLLQGDGYTF,TGTGCCAGCAGCCTACTACAGGGTGATGGCTACACCTTC
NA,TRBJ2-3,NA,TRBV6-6,CASSYFQGTDTQYF,TGTGCCAGCAGTTACTTTCAGGGGACAGATACGCAGTATTTT
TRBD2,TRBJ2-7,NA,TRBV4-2,CASSQDTAGGEQYF,TGTGCCAGCAGCCAGGATACGGCGGGGGGCGAGCAGTACTTC
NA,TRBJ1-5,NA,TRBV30,CAWSVRANQPQHF,TGTGCCTGGAGTGTGCGGGCTAATCAGCCCCAGCATTTT
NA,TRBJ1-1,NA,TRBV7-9,CASSLQASTEAFF,TGTGCCAGCAGTTTACAGGCCTCGACTGAAGCTTTCTTT
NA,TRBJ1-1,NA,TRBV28,CASSRTALNTEAFF,TGTGCCAGCAGCAGGACAGCCTTGAACACTGAAGCTTTCTTT
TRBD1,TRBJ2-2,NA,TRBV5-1,CASSPWDSQTGELFF,TGCGCCAGCAGCCCGTGGGACAGCCAAACCGGGGAGCTGTTTTTT
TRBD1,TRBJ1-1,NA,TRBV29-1,CSVSTGPKNTEAFF,TGCAGCGTTTCGACAGGGCCTAAGAACACTGAAGCTTTCTTT
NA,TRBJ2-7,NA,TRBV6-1,CASSETGRNEQYF,TGTGCCAGCAGTGAAACGGGTCGGAACGAGCAGTACTTC
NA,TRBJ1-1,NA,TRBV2,CASMGNLNTEAFF,TGTGCCAGCATGGGGAACCTGAACACTGAAGCTTTCTTT
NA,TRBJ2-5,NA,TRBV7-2,CASRPRTGPRETQYF,TGTGCCAGCAGGCCGAGGACGGGACCCCGAGAGACCCAGTACTTC